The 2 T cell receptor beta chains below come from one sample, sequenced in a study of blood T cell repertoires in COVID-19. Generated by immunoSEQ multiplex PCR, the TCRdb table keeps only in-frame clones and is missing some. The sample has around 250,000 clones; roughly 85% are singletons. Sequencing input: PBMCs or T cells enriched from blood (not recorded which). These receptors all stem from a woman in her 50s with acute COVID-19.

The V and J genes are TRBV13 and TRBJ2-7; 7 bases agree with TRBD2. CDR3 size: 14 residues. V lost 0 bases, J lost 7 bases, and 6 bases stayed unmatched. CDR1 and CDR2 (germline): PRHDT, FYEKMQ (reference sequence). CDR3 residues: CASSLGLGGNEQYF. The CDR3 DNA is TGTGCCAGCAGCTTAGGCCTCGGGGGGAATGAGCAGTACTTC.

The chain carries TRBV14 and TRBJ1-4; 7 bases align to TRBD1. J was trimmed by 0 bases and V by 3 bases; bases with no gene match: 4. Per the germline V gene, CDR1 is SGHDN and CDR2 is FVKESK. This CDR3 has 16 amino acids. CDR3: CASSHLTGATNEKLFF. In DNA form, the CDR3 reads TGTGCCAGCAGCCATCTTACAGGGGCAACTAATGAAAAACTGTTTTTT. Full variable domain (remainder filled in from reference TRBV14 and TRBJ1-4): EAGVTQFPSHSVIEKGQTVTLRCDPISGHDNLYWYRRVMGKEIKFLLHFVKESKQDESGMPNNRFLAERTGGTYSTLKVQPAELEDSGVYFCASSHLTGATNEKLFFGSGTQLSVL.